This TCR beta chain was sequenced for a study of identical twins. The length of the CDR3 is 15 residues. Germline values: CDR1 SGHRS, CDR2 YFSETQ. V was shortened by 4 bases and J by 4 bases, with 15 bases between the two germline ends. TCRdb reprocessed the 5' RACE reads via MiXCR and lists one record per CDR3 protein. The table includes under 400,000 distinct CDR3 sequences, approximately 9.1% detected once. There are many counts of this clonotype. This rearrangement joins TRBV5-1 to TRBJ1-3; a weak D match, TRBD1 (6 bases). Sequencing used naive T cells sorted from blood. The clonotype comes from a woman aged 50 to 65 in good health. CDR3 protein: CASSNTGLGGNTIYF. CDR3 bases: TGCGCCAGCAGCAACACAGGGTTGGGAGGAAACACCATATATTTT. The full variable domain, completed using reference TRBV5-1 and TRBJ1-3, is KAGVTQTPRYLIKTRGQQVTLSCSPISGHRSVSWYQQTPGQGLQFLFEYFSETQRNKGNFPGRFSGRQFSNSRSEMNVSTLELGDSALYLCASSNTGLGGNTIYFGEGSWLTVV.